This note documents a single T cell receptor (beta chain) sequence. As yet, its antigen is unknown. This CDR3 is 14 amino acids long. Germline CDR1 reads SGHAT; CDR2 reads FQNNGV. V lost 1 base and J 2 bases, leaving 9 bases between the germline ends. This entry comes from a study of T cell responses to AZD1222 COVID-19 vaccine. Whole-study findings and limits: All repertoire sampling was performed exclusively after the peak T cell response.

Some clones are missing from TCRdb's copy, which holds only in-frame ones; the method was immunoSEQ multiplex PCR. The sample lists tens of thousands of clones, roughly 90% occurring once. This clonotype originated in an adult in good health. The rearrangement links TRBV11-2 to TRBJ2-7; D is perhaps TRBD2 (5 bases). The sequencing used peripheral blood, collected on day 0 of AZD1222 vaccination. CDR3 protein: CASSLVWETYEQYF. The CDR3 DNA reads TGTGCCAGCAGCTTAGTGTGGGAGACCTACGAGCAGTACTTC. The whole variable domain, filled in from reference TRBV11-2 and TRBJ2-7, reads EAGVAQSPRYKIIEKRQSVAFWCNPISGHATLYWYQQILGQGPKLLIQFQNNGVVDDSQLPKDRFSAERLKGVDSTLKIQPAKLEDSAVYLCASSLVWETYEQYFGPGTRLTVT.